What follows is one T cell receptor beta chain and its context. Its target is unknown. This entry is derived from a study of identical twins. TCRdb redid the calling of the 5' RACE reads with MiXCR, one entry per CDR3 protein. Among 520,000 or so distinct CDR3 sequences, 22% were seen once, and the ten largest hold 0.75% to 0.95%. Study-wide results and caveats: For cord blood, abundant beta clonotypes had fewer insertions, unlike memory repertoires, which showed none. Instead of following the same donors, the conclusions were based on cross-sectional statistical analysis.

Germline lookup yields CDR1 SNHLY and CDR2 FYNNEI. CDR3 length equals 14 residues. Trimming took 6 bases from V and 5 from J; bases not matched to a gene: 8. This same sample was also part of a study on T cells expressing NK-cell markers. That report adds: Of the CD8+ T cell pool in over 5 donors, about 1.0-8% was accounted for by dominant NKG2C+ clonotypes.

Sequencing input: CD4+ T cells sorted from blood. V usage is TRBV2 and J usage is TRBJ1-1, with 8 bases matching TRBD1. The source of this sequence is a woman younger than 35 in good health. The CDR3 spells CASRRVDRGTEAFF. In DNA, the CDR3 is TGTGCCAGCAGGAGGGTTGACAGGGGTACTGAAGCTTTCTTT.